This entry lists 10 T cell receptor beta chains sequenced from one sample in a study of blood T cells in healthy people across ages. A second PCR of 7 to 11 cycles used a sample-barcoded 5' primer and a J-beta primer mix. In TCRdb, the 5' RACE reads were re-called with MiXCR into one record per CDR3 protein. The sample consists of almost 550,000 distinct CDR3 sequences, about 24% of them appearing once. The same data also contributed to another study, on T cells of mothers and their children.

Source material: blood. These TCRs come from a boy between 10 and 17 years old in good health.

The V gene is TRBV7-9, the J gene TRBJ1-2; D is ambiguous. The V end lost 1 base, the J end lost 2 bases, and 8 bases lay between the germline ends. The CDR3 has 14 amino acids. Germline V CDR1 and CDR2: SEHNR, FQNEAQ (reference sequence). As DNA, the CDR3 is TGTGCCAGCAGCTTAGATACCGCCAACTATGGCTACACCTTC. Translating it yields CASSLDTANYGYTF.

The chain uses TRBV20-1 and TRBJ2-7, with 8 bases matching TRBD2. The J segment lost 1 base and the V segment lost 6 bases, leaving 8 bases of the junction unmatched. Germline CDR1 DFQATT, CDR2 SNEGSKA (reference sequence). This CDR3 spans 14 amino acids. In DNA, the CDR3 is TGCAGTGCCCCACTAGCGGCGGAGTCCTACGAGCAGTACTTC. Its translation is CSAPLAAESYEQYF.

The V call is TRBV12-3 or TRBV12-4, the J call TRBJ1-1; D call uncertain. The CDR3 is 15 residues long. V gave up 4 bases and J gave up 4 bases, with 16 bases separating them. CDR3 coding DNA: TGTGCCAGCAGTTCCGCCAAATGGGTAGGCACTGAAGCTTTCTTT. This encodes CASSSAKWVGTEAFF.

Details on this clonotype: One end of the junction fails to match germline, which may point to a read error. The chain recombines TRBV19 with TRBJ2-5; TRBD2 matches at 8 bases. The CDR3 spans 13 residues. CDR1 LNHDA and CDR2 SQIVND come from the germline V gene (reference sequence). CDR3 residues: CASRIAGTETQYF. The CDR3 region has the DNA TGTGCCAGTAGAATAGCGGGAACGGAGACCCAGTACTTC.

This clonotype was seen only a few times. This chain joins TRBV27 and TRBJ2-1; 9 bases line up with TRBD2. This CDR3 spans 15 amino acids. In germline, CDR1 is MNHEY, CDR2 SMNVEV (reference sequence). Germline trimming cut 1 base from V and 7 bases from J; bases unmatched to any gene: 5. The DNA of the CDR3 is TGTGCCAGCAGTTTATACCTAGCGGGGAGGAATGAGCAGTTCTTC. It is translated as CASSLYLAGRNEQFF.

V and J are TRBV19 and TRBJ1-3; D gene uncertain. The V and J ends lost 7 bases and 0 bases respectively, with 13 bases between them. The V gene's germline CDR1 is LNHDA and CDR2 SQIVND (reference sequence). The CDR3 contains 15 residues. This CDR3 reads CASTLTPGSGNTIYF. DNA for the CDR3: TGTGCCAGTACTCTAACGCCAGGCTCTGGAAACACCATATATTTT.

This rearrangement joins TRBV20-1 to TRBJ2-5; 7 bases align to TRBD2. Germline values: CDR1 DFQATT, CDR2 SNEGSKA (reference sequence). This CDR3 has 14 amino acids. V lost 3 bases and J lost 4; bases outside the gene matches: 8. This CDR3 is CSARIGGRGETQYF. The CDR3 region has the DNA TGCAGTGCTAGGATTGGGGGGAGGGGAGAGACCCAGTACTTC.

This clonotype was seen a single time. The CDR3 ends on some other residue instead of the conserved phenylalanine or tryptophan, so this is likely a read error. The limits of the CDR3 on the DNA are not certain, so only TCRdb's listed CDR3 is given. V usage is TRBV30 and J usage is TRBJ1-2; the table calls TRBD1, which could not be checked here. The CDR3 region is 13 residues in length, termini included. The germline CDR1 and CDR2 sequences are GTSNPN and SVGIG (reference sequence). Here the CDR3 reads CAWSVRGTGQPGL.

The table lists this clonotype with a few counts. The chain has TRBV5-1 and TRBJ2-7; tentatively, D is TRBD1 (6 bases). CDR3 length equals 13 residues. V lost 7 bases to trimming and J lost 4 bases, with 15 bases between them. Looked up from germline, CDR1 is SGHRS and CDR2 is YFSETQ. Here the CDR3 DNA reads TGCGCCAGCGGGGACGGGACACTATACGAGCAGTACTTC. This gives the protein CASGDGTLYEQYF.

This clonotype came up a few times. This sequence joins TRBV9 and TRBJ2-1; the match to TRBD2 covers 11 bases. The CDR3 runs 16 residues. In germline, CDR1 is SGDLS, CDR2 YYNGEE. The J segment lost 5 bases and the V segment lost 4 bases, leaving 8 bases of the junction unmatched. In nucleotides, the CDR3 is TGTGCCAGCAGCACCCCACTAGCGGGGGTCCACAATGAGCAGTTCTTC. It translates to CASSTPLAGVHNEQFF. Using reference TRBV9 and TRBJ2-1 for the parts outside the CDR3, the full variable domain is DSGVTQTPKHLITATGQRVTLRCSPRSGDLSVYWYQQSLDQGLQFLIQYYNGEERAKGNILERFSAQQFPDLHSELNLSSLELGDSALYFCASSTPLAGVHNEQFFGPGTRLTVL.